This TCR beta chain was retrieved from a study of T cell responses to AZD1222 COVID-19 vaccine. V lost 4 bases and J lost 3, with 10 bases in between. The CDR3 spans 13 residues. Germline assignment: CDR1 SGHRS and CDR2 YFSETQ. In its sample, this clone was seen once. What it binds is unknown. General observations from the study: Variant regions that are unmutated are reportedly the target of nearly half of spike-specific TCRs.

Using immunoSEQ multiplex PCR, the repertoire was profiled, and TCRdb retains in-frame clones only, with some absent. The sample holds 150,000 to 200,000 clones; approximately 90% are singletons and the top ten take approximately 4.8%. This clonotype was obtained from an adult in good health. The material was peripheral blood, obtained on day 0 of AZD1222 vaccination. The chain links TRBV5-1 to TRBJ1-1, with D uncertain. The CDR3 loop is CASSQSGDTEAFF. CDR3 nucleotide sequence: TGCGCCAGCAGCCAAAGTGGGGACACTGAAGCTTTCTTT.